This is a list of T cell receptor beta chains from one sample in a study of shared clonotypes between healthy human individuals. Here immunoSEQ multiplex PCR was the method, and the copy in TCRdb shows in-frame clones only, minus some. The table shows about 1 million clones, with 75% occurring only once. Source material: memory CD4+ T cells sorted from blood. The receptors come from a young man in good health. Both conserved end residues are part of each CDR3. The D gene is left open where the match is weak. Clone size is shown for a subset of rows, as once, few, many or a class of expanded clone.

>-|TRBJ2-1|-|TRBV5-4
TGTGCCAGCAGCTTTTCAGTGAATGAGCAGTTCTTC
CASSFSVNEQFF
>-|TRBJ2-3|-|TRBV4-3
TGCGCCAGCAGCCAAGACGGTTATACGCAGTATTTT
CASSQDGYTQYF
>-|TRBJ1-6|TRBD1|TRBV14
TGTGCCAGCAGCCAAGAGAGGTCGGACAGGGGACATTCACCCCTCCACTTT
CASSQERSDRGHSPLHF
>-|TRBJ1-2|TRBD1|TRBV7-2
TGTGCCAGCAGCCCATGGGACAGGGGCCCTGGCTACACCTTC
CASSPWDRGPGYTF
>-|TRBJ1-4|TRBD1|TRBV10-1
TGCGCCAGCAGTGAGTCGACAGGGGATAGTGAAAAACTGTTTTTT
CASSESTGDSEKLFF
>-|TRBJ2-1|TRBD2|TRBV7-6
TGTGCCAGCAGCTACCGACTAGCGAAAAGCTCCTACAATGAGCAGTTCTTC
CASSYRLAKSSYNEQFF
>few|TRBJ1-2|-|TRBV19
TGTGCCAGTAGGGCCAAGGGGGGATATGGCTACACCTTC
CASRAKGGYGYTF
>few|TRBJ2-1|-|TRBV11-2
TGTGCCAGCAGCTTAGGGCGTTCGGGGAACAATGAGCAGTTCTTC
CASSLGRSGNNEQFF
>few|TRBJ1-4|-|TRBV30
TGTGCCTGGAGTGAGAGGACAGAAAAACTGTTTTTT
CAWSERTEKLFF
>-|TRBJ2-7|-|TRBV13
TGTGCCAGCAGCCCCCGAGGAGCGGAGGTCTACGAGCAGTACTTC
CASSPRGAEVYEQYF
>-|TRBJ1-3|-|TRBV6-6
-
CASTPVGEGNPKGYHF
>-|TRBJ1-5|-|TRBV29-1
TGCAGCGTTGAAGACCCCAGGGGTGGGGATCAGCCCCAGCATTTT
CSVEDPRGGDQPQHF
>-|TRBJ1-2|-|TRBV28
TGTGCCAGCAGCCAAGCCACAGGGACCTATGGCTACACCTTC
CASSQATGTYGYTF
>-|TRBJ2-5|-|TRBV30
TGTGCCTGGAGTGTACAGGGACCAGAGACCCAGTACTTC
CAWSVQGPETQYF
>-|TRBJ2-5|-|TRBV7-4
TGTGCCAGCAGCTTAGAATGTTACCAAGAGACCCAGTACTTC
CASSLECYQETQYF
>-|TRBJ1-2|-|TRBV15
TGTGCCACCAGCCAGAGAGCGAGCCGCTATGGCTACACCTTC
CATSQRASRYGYTF
>-|TRBJ1-5|-|TRBV27
TGTGCCAGCAATTCAGTTTATAGCAATCAGCCCCAGCATTTT
CASNSVYSNQPQHF
>-|TRBJ2-7|-|TRBV12-5
TGTGCTAGTGGTTTGGTAGTTCCGAACAGCGAGTGGTCTTACGAGCAGTACTTC
CASGLVVPNSEWSYEQYF
>few|TRBJ2-3|-|TRBV7-2
TGTGCCAGCAGCTTAACTACACGAGATACGCAGTATTTT
CASSLTTRDTQYF
>-|TRBJ1-1|-|TRBV10-3
TGTGCCCTACGGAGGGGGTCGTCCACTGAAGCTTTCTTT
CALRRGSSTEAFF
>-|TRBJ1-6|-|TRBV7-9
TGTGCCAGCAGCTTGCCCGCGGGCAGGGACCTCCACTTT
CASSLPAGRDLHF
>few|TRBJ1-2|-|TRBV7-9
TGTGCCAGCAGATCCACATCTCGGGGGGAGCCCGTGACCTTC
CASRSTSRGEPVTF
>-|TRBJ1-2|TRBD1|TRBV6-5
TGTGCCAGCAGTTCCGACCGGGACAGGGTTTACTATGGCTACACCTTC
CASSSDRDRVYYGYTF
>-|TRBJ2-2|-|TRBV4-3
TGCGCCAGCAGCCAAGCGGGGCAAAACACCGGGGAGCTGTTTTTT
CASSQAGQNTGELFF
>-|TRBJ1-2|-|TRBV10-3
TGTGCCATCCCCACTGACCCGAGGGGAGGAGATGGCTACACCTTC
CAIPTDPRGGDGYTF
>-|TRBJ2-1|TRBD2|TRBV10-1
TGCGCCAGCAGCCCTGGACTAGCGGGGGGGCAAGATGAGCAGTTCTTC
CASSPGLAGGQDEQFF